Listed here are 12 T cell receptor beta chains from one sample, sequenced in a study of Ad26.COV2.S vaccination and SARS-CoV-2 variants. The protocol was immunoSEQ multiplex PCR, while the TCRdb copy is restricted to in-frame clones and leaves out a portion. The sample lists fewer than 400,000 clones, around 85% seen once, with roughly 3.5% in the top ten. Treatment reported: approximately 18 received Ad26.COV2.S at low or high dose, single or two shots; roughly five received placebo; per-sample allocation not given. After the first vaccine or placebo injection, samples were drawn on day 63. The source material was peripheral blood, sampled in a trial of Ad26.COV2.S vaccine versus placebo. Source of these receptors: a person between 18 and 59 years old who received the Ad26.COV2.S COVID-19 vaccine or a placebo.

The chain joins TRBV11-2 to TRBJ2-3; unclear D gene. The V end lost 7 bases, the J end lost 6 bases, and 14 bases lay between the germline ends. The CDR3 spans 13 residues. Germline V gene lookup returns CDR1 SGHAT and CDR2 FQNNGV. The CDR3 region is CASTIAFMDTQYF. CDR3 DNA: TGTGCCAGCACGATAGCCTTTATGGATACGCAGTATTTT.

This clone has a single count. V gene TRBV6-2 or TRBV6-3 combines with J gene TRBJ2-2; 8 positions match TRBD2. The V and J ends lost 7 bases and 3 bases, in that order; junction bases with no gene match: 7. This CDR3 spans 15 amino acids. Per germline, CDR1 MNHEY and CDR2 SVGEGT. The CDR3 protein is CASTPSGGDTGELFF. The CDR3, as DNA: TGTGCCAGCACCCCGTCGGGGGGGGACACCGGGGAGCTGTTTTTT.

The chain has TRBV7-2 and TRBJ2-7, with D possibly matching TRBD1 (6 bases). Deletions cut 6 bases from V and 2 bases from J, with 17 bases between. Germline V gene sequence: CDR1 SGHTA, CDR2 FQGNSA. This CDR3 contains 15 residues. The DNA for the CDR3 is TGTGCCAGCAGTCCAGCCGGGACACCCGCCTACGAGCAGTACTTC. Translation gives CASSPAGTPAYEQYF.

Ten or more counts support this clone. V and J are TRBV18 and TRBJ1-1; tentatively, D is TRBD1 (5 bases). Trimming took 3 bases from V and 4 from J, leaving 9 bases between them. Germline V gene sequence: CDR1 KGHSH, CDR2 LQKENI. CDR3 size: 13 residues. The CDR3 bases are TGTGCCAGCTCACCGGTAGGGACCACTGAAGCTTTCTTT. Translating gives CASSPVGTTEAFF.

V is TRBV7-9 and J is TRBJ2-7, with no clear D. The CDR3 totals 13 residues. Germline CDR1 is SEHNR and CDR2 is FQNEAQ (reference sequence). The ends were cut back, 0 bases at V and 2 bases at J, with 5 bases in the middle. The CDR3 DNA reads as TGTGCCAGCAGCTTAGCGGATCCCTACGAGCAGTACTTC. Its translation is CASSLADPYEQYF.

The CDR3 protein is CASSYSHTGELFF. The CDR3 DNA follows: TGTGCCAGCAGTTATAGTCACACCGGGGAGCTGTTTTTT. The rearrangement links TRBV2 to TRBJ2-2; D is ambiguous. The CDR3 is 13 amino acids. CDR1 SNHLY and CDR2 FYNNEI come from the germline V gene. Trimming cost V 5 bases and J 3 bases, with 7 bases left between them.

CDR3 DNA: TGTGCCTGGAGTGTACGGGTCGGAAGGGATAATTCACCCCTCCACTTT. Protein product: CAWSVRVGRDNSPLHF. The chain combines TRBV30 with TRBJ1-6; D not resolved. The CDR3 totals 16 residues. V was shortened by 0 bases and J by 5 bases, with 14 bases between the two germline ends. Per germline, CDR1 GTSNPN and CDR2 SVGIG (reference sequence).

The CDR3 spells CASSQDRASGTYEQYF. The CDR3 DNA reads TGTGCCAGCAGCCAAGATCGGGCTAGCGGAACTTACGAGCAGTACTTC. The chain recombines TRBV3-1 (or the pseudogene TRBV3-2) with TRBJ2-7, with TRBD2 identical over 7 bases. Losses at the gene ends were 0 bases for V and 4 bases for J; bases not matched to a gene: 9. CDR1 is LGHDT, CDR2 YNNKEL, per germline (reference sequence). This CDR3 region has 16 residues.

This clone was seen a few times. This chain joins TRBV3-1 (or the pseudogene TRBV3-2) and TRBJ1-6; D remains ambiguous. This CDR3 is 14 amino acids long. The V gene lost 1 base and the J gene lost 9 bases, with 10 bases spanning the gap. From germline, CDR1 is LGHDT and CDR2 YNNKEL (reference sequence). Here the CDR3 reads CASSQGNDGSPLHF. CDR3 in DNA: TGTGCCAGCAGCCAAGGCAATGATGGTTCACCCCTCCACTTT.

The chain combines TRBV5-1 with TRBJ2-2; tentatively, D is TRBD1 (6 bases). The CDR3 sequence is 16 residues long. Germline V gene lookup returns CDR1 SGHRS and CDR2 YFSETQ. The ends were cut back, 3 bases at V and 6 bases at J, with 18 bases in the middle. Here the CDR3 reads CASSSSTGKLSGELFF. CDR3 DNA sequence: TGCGCCAGCAGCTCGTCCACAGGGAAATTATCCGGGGAGCTGTTTTTT.

This chain connects TRBV5-4 to TRBJ2-7, with D unclear. This CDR3 comprises 12 residues. The germline V and J ends were trimmed by 3 bases and 3 bases, with 7 bases remaining between them. The germline gives CDR1 SGHNT, CDR2 YYREEE (reference sequence). The DNA for the CDR3 is TGTGCCAGCAGCTCGGACGGCTACGAGCAGTACTTC. Amino acids: CASSSDGYEQYF.

The chain joins TRBV29-1 to TRBJ2-1, with D unresolved. V shed 1 base and J shed 10 bases, with 11 bases lying between them. The CDR3 sequence is 12 residues long. Per the germline V gene, CDR1 is SQVTM and CDR2 is ANQGSEA. The CDR3 spells CSVEAIGGEQFF. The CDR3 region has the DNA TGCAGCGTTGAAGCCATAGGTGGGGAGCAGTTCTTC.